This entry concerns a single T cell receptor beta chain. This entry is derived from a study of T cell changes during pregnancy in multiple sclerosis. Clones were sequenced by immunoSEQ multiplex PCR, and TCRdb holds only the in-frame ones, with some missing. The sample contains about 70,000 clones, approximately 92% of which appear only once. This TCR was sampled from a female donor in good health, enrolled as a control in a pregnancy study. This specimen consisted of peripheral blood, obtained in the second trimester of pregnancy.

CDR3 DNA: TGTGCCAGCAGCCGACATCACACTGAAGCTTTCTTT. This gives the protein CASSRHHTEAFF. The V call is TRBV14, the J call TRBJ1-1, with unresolved D. This CDR3 is 12 amino acids long. V dropped 4 bases and J dropped 3 bases, with 6 bases sitting between them. Germline lookup yields CDR1 SGHDN and CDR2 FVKESK.